This T cell receptor beta chain was obtained from a study of human T cells and chemical hapten exposure. Study overall: Patients, mostly women, had alopecia areata, alopecia totalis or alopecia universalis. Whole-study results and caveats: Controls had significantly fewer large CDR3 similarity clusters than were formed by expanded TCRs. With DPC sensitization, TCRs exceeding 1 in 1000 frequency showed no change.

This clonotype was seen a handful of times. Its specificity is not known. Time point meaning: patch test 1, 2 weeks after DPC sensitization. Treatment here: therapeutic diphenylcyclopropenone sensitization with weekly scalp DPC. Individual cDNA molecules received unique molecular identifiers in the library. TCRdb re-called the RACE reads with MiXCR, one entry per CDR3 protein. This table has roughly 82,000 distinct CDR3 sequences, 10% to 15% appearing once. The material was whole blood, obtained in connection with sensitization to the hapten diphenylcyclopropenone (DPC). This TCR was recovered from a woman aged 55-69 years with alopecia areata. Some clones in this sample may be carry-over from other donors' samples.

The DNA of the CDR3 is TGTGCCACCAGCATGGGAGACTACAATGAGCAGTTCTTC. Amino acids: CATSMGDYNEQFF. The chain carries TRBV15 and TRBJ2-1, with a weak D call TRBD2 (5 bases). CDR1 is LNHNV and CDR2 is YYDKDF in the germline V gene (reference sequence). Trimming removed 4 bases at V and 3 bases at J, with 7 bases between. The CDR3 extends over 13 amino acids.